A single sample is the source of the 7 T cell receptor beta chains below, sequenced in a study of blood T cell repertoires in COVID-19. Some clones are missing from TCRdb's copy, which holds only in-frame ones; the method was immunoSEQ multiplex PCR. The table has about 150,000 clones, around 84% seen once. The sample consisted of PBMCs or T cells enriched from blood (not recorded which). The receptors shown here come from a man in his fifties or sixties who had recovered from COVID-19.

The gene calls are TRBV12-3 or TRBV12-4 and TRBJ1-2; tentatively, D is TRBD1 (6 bases). V dropped 6 bases and J dropped 7 bases, with 15 bases sitting between them. The CDR3 contains 13 residues. CDR3 DNA sequence: TGTGCCAGCAGAAAACAGGGTCGTCTTGGCTACACCTTC. As protein: CASRKQGRLGYTF.

The chain links TRBV4-1 to TRBJ2-2; the match to TRBD1 covers 7 bases. The CDR3 sequence is 15 residues long. Germline V gene data show CDR1 as MGHRA and CDR2 as YSYEKL. The V and J ends lost 1 base and 4 bases, in that order; junction bases with no gene match: 3. Here the CDR3 reads CASSQAGQTTGELFF. CDR3 sequence (DNA): TGCGCCAGCAGCCAAGCGGGACAGACCACCGGGGAGCTGTTTTTT.

The rearrangement uses TRBV5-4 and TRBJ2-7, with 10 bases matching TRBD1. In germline, CDR1 is SGHNT, CDR2 YYREEE (reference sequence). The V segment lost 5 bases and the J segment 2 bases; nucleotides outside the gene matches: 4. CDR3 length: 14 residues. DNA of the CDR3: TGTGCCAGCAGTTACGGACAGGGGGCCTACGAGCAGTACTTC. Translating gives CASSYGQGAYEQYF.

This sequence joins TRBV18 and TRBJ2-7; D may be TRBD2 (6 bases). Trimming removed 8 bases at V and 5 bases at J, with 22 bases between. The CDR3 extends over 15 amino acids. CDR1 and CDR2 (germline): KGHSH, LQKENI. The CDR3 DNA sequence: TGTGCCAGCGCTGAGAATCTAGCGTTAACGAACGAGCAGTACTTC. This encodes CASAENLALTNEQYF. The entire variable domain, with the rest obtained from reference TRBV18 and TRBJ2-7, is as follows: NAGVMQNPRHLVRRRGQEARLRCSPMKGHSHVYWYRQLPEEGLKFMVYLQKENIIDESGMPKERFSAEFPKEGPSILRIQQVVRGDSAAYFCASAENLALTNEQYFGPGTRLTVT.

This chain links TRBV14 with TRBJ1-6; TRBD1 matches 8 bases. Trimming at V came to 4 bases and at J to 7 bases, leaving 0 bases not matched to a gene. The CDR3 length is 13 residues. CDR1 and CDR2 from the germline V gene are SGHDN and FVKESK. This CDR3 reads CASSRTGNSPLHF. CDR3 nucleotide sequence: TGTGCCAGCAGCCGGACAGGGAATTCACCCCTCCACTTT.

The chain has TRBV2 and TRBJ2-2; 10 bases align to TRBD2. V trimming: 4 bases; J trimming: 0 bases; junction bases outside the gene matches: 2. Germline values: CDR1 SNHLY, CDR2 FYNNEI. The CDR3 extends over 16 amino acids. In DNA form, the CDR3 reads TGTGCCAGCAGTGGTAGCGGGGGGACGAACACCGGGGAGCTGTTTTTT. Amino acid sequence: CASSGSGGTNTGELFF. The full variable domain, with the rest looked up from reference TRBV2 and TRBJ2-2, is EPEVTQTPSHQVTQMGQEVILRCVPISNHLYFYWYRQILGQKVEFLVSFYNNEISEKSEIFDDQFSVERPDGSNFTLKIRSTKLEDSAMYFCASSGSGGTNTGELFFGEGSRLTVL.

V is TRBV14 and J is TRBJ1-2; 8 bases map to TRBD1. The CDR3 spans 13 residues. After removal of 1 base from V and 8 bases from J, the junction contained 3 bases not matched to a gene. Germline CDR1 is SGHDN and CDR2 is FVKESK. The CDR3: CASSQVGTGGYTF. The CDR3 DNA follows: TGTGCCAGCAGCCAAGTGGGGACAGGCGGCTACACCTTC.